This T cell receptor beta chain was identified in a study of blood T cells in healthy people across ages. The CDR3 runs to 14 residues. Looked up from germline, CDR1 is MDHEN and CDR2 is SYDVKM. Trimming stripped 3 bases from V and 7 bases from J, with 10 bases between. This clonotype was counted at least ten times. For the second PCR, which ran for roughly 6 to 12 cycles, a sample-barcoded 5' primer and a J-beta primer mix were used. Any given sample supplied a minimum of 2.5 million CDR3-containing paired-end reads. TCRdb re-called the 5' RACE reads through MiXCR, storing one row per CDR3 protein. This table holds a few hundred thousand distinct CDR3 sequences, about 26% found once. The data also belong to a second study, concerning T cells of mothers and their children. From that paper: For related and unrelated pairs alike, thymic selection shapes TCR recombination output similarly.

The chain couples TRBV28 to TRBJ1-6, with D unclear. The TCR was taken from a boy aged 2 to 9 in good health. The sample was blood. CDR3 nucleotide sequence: TGTGCCAGCAGTTTCAGCCAGGCCAATTCACCCCTCCACTTT. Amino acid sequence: CASSFSQANSPLHF. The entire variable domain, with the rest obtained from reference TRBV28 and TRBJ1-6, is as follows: DVKVTQSSRYLVKRTGEKVFLECVQDMDHENMFWYRQDPGLGLRLIYFSYDVKMKEKGDIPEGYSVSREKKERFSLILESASTNQTSMYLCASSFSQANSPLHFGNGTRLTVT.